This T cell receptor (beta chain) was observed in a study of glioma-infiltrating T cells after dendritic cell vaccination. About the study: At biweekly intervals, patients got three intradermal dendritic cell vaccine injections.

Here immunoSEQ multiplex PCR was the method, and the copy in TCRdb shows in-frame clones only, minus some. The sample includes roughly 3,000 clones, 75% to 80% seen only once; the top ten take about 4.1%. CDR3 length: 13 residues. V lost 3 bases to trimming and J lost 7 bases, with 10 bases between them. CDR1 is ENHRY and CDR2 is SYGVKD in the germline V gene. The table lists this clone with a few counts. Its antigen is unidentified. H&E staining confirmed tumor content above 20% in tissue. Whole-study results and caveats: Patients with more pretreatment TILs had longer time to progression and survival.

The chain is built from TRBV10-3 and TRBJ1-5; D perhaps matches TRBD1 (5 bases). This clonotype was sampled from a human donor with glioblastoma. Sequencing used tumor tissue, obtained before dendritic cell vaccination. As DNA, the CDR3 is TGTGCCATCAGTGACAGGGAAACGCAGCCCCAGCATTTT. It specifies CAISDRETQPQHF.